The T cell receptor (beta chain) under discussion was sequenced for a study of CD8+CD57+ T cells in acquired aplastic anemia. Study context: DNA from sorted CD4+ and CD8+ cells averaged about 3.2 ug.

A word on this clonotype: Antigen specificity is unknown.

Study observations and caveats: Significant differences in CD8+ Simpson's diversity were not observed between patients and controls. Patients shared about 30 CD8+ CDR3 sequences with controls.

Patients sequenced had flow cytometry evidence of CD8+CD57+ cell expansion. Each patient had severe acquired aplastic anemia. CDR3 and TCR beta VDJ profiling relied on genomic DNA as the template. TCRdb recomputed calls from the reads with MiXCR, one row per CDR3 protein. There are approximately 120,000 distinct CDR3 sequences in the sample; approximately 41% occur only once, and 2% to 3% lies in the top ten. Trimming pared 0 bases from V and 8 bases from J, leaving 8 bases between. Germline values: CDR1 LNHNV, CDR2 YYDKDF (reference sequence). This CDR3 has 13 amino acids. The clonotype comes from a human donor with aplastic anemia. The chain links TRBV15 to TRBJ1-3; D ambiguous. The specimen was sorted CD4+, CD8+, or CD8+CD57+ T cells (not recorded which) from PBMCs. CDR3 sequence (DNA): TGTGCCACCAGCAGAGACGACCAGGACACCATATATTTT. This codes for CATSRDDQDTIYF.